A selection of T cell receptor beta chains follows, all from one sample in a study of OX40 agonist ivuxolimab in advanced cancers. The method was immunoSEQ multiplex PCR; TCRdb's version includes in-frame clones alone and lacks a portion of them. The data contain 9,500 to 15,000 clones, roughly four fifths of them singletons. The material sequenced was CD4+ or CD8+ T cells sorted from blood, taken in a trial of the OX40 agonist ivuxolimab. These receptors were obtained from an adult with an advanced solid tumor such as melanoma, head and neck, liver or kidney cancer. CDR3s include the opening cysteine and the closing phenylalanine or tryptophan. The D gene is left open where the match is weak. Not all rows give a size; the values are once, few, many and, for expanded clones, a class.

D gene	V gene	J gene	clone size	CDR3 protein	CDR3 DNA
.	TRBV14	TRBJ2-1	once	CASSPKALYNEQFF	TGTGCCAGCAGCCCTAAAGCACTCTACAATGAGCAGTTCTTC
.	TRBV6-5	TRBJ2-1	.	CASSYSHPNEQFF	TGTGCCAGCAGTTACTCTCACCCCAATGAGCAGTTCTTC
.	TRBV6-5	TRBJ2-7	.	CASSSQPLYEQYF	TGTGCCAGCAGTTCTCAACCCCTCTACGAGCAGTACTTC
.	TRBV29-1	TRBJ1-5	.	CSVQGTGTDNQPQHF	TGCAGCGTGCAGGGGACCGGGACGGACAATCAGCCCCAGCATTTT
.	TRBV4-1	TRBJ2-1	.	CASSHTSGPPANEQFF	TGCGCCAGCAGCCATACTTCCGGACCCCCGGCAAATGAGCAGTTCTTC
.	TRBV5-8	TRBJ1-2	.	CASSPEEGMRVDYGYTF	TGTGCCAGCAGCCCGGAGGAGGGGATGAGGGTGGACTATGGCTACACCTTC
.	TRBV7-9	TRBJ2-3	.	CASSVRVGDTDTQYF	TGTGCCAGCAGCGTCAGGGTGGGGGACACAGATACGCAGTATTTT
.	TRBV5-1	TRBJ1-1	once	CASSLKTGAMTEAFF	TGCGCCAGCAGCTTGAAAACGGGGGCGATGACTGAAGCTTTCTTT
.	TRBV27	TRBJ1-5	.	CASSLIGSNQPQHF	TGTGCCAGCAGTCTAATCGGGAGCAATCAGCCCCAGCATTTT
.	TRBV2	TRBJ2-7	medium-sized	CASSEGLAYEQYF	TGTGCCAGCAGTGAAGGCTTAGCCTACGAGCAGTACTTC
.	TRBV13	TRBJ2-1	.	CASSPGSSYNEQFF	TGTGCCAGCAGTCCAGGGAGCTCCTACAATGAGCAGTTCTTC
.	TRBV7-7	TRBJ1-1	once	CASSLGMNTEAFF	TGTGCCAGCAGCTTAGGCATGAACACTGAAGCTTTCTTT
.	TRBV10-2	TRBJ1-1	.	CASSESGDEAFF	TGCGCCAGCAGTGAGTCGGGGGATGAAGCTTTCTTT
.	TRBV11-2	TRBJ2-3	.	CASSLSPGLSTDTQYF	TGTGCCAGCAGCTTATCCCCGGGACTCAGCACAGATACGCAGTATTTT
.	TRBV28	TRBJ1-2	.	CASSISTDYGYTF	TGTGCCAGCAGTATCAGTACGGACTATGGCTACACCTTC
.	TRBV4-1	TRBJ2-2	.	CASGRGEQANTGELFF	TGCGCCAGCGGACGCGGGGAGCAGGCGAACACCGGGGAGCTGTTTTTT
.	TRBV19	TRBJ1-2	medium-sized	CASSIRQNYYGYTF	TGTGCCAGTAGTATCAGGCAGAACTACTATGGCTACACCTTC
.	TRBV6-5	TRBJ1-5	few	CASSPGNQNQPQHF	TGTGCCAGCAGTCCCGGGAACCAAAATCAGCCCCAGCATTTT
.	TRBV28	TRBJ1-6	.	CASRSYNSPLHF	TGTGCCAGCAGATCCTATAATTCACCCCTCCACTTT
.	TRBV27	TRBJ1-5	.	CASSLSIGSNQPQHF	TGTGCCAGCAGTTTATCGATCGGGAGCAATCAGCCCCAGCATTTT
.	TRBV7-2	TRBJ2-1	.	CASSLGVNEQFF	TGTGCCAGCAGCTTAGGCGTCAATGAGCAGTTCTTC
.	TRBV19	TRBJ2-5	once	CASSSRDEETQYF	TGTGCCAGTAGTTCCCGGGACGAGGAGACCCAGTACTTC
.	TRBV4-1	TRBJ1-2	once	CASSQDSGGYYGYTF	TGCGCCAGCAGCCAAGACTCGGGGGGATACTATGGCTACACCTTC
TRBD2	TRBV6-5	TRBJ2-7	.	CASSLTGTSGYEQYF	TGTGCCAGCAGTCTTACCGGGACTAGCGGATACGAGCAGTACTTC
TRBD1	TRBV15	TRBJ1-2	few	CATSKGQGSDGYTF	TGTGCCACCAGCAAAGGACAGGGCTCGGATGGCTACACCTTC
.	TRBV19	TRBJ1-2	once	CASSIDSGTLNYGYTF	TGTGCCAGTAGTATTGACTCCGGGACACTGAATTATGGCTACACCTTC
.	TRBV15	TRBJ2-1	once	CATARQTYNEQFF	TGTGCCACCGCACGACAGACGTACAATGAGCAGTTCTTC
TRBD2	TRBV5-1	TRBJ2-7	.	CASSLVAGEPYEQYF	TGCGCCAGCAGCTTGGTAGCGGGAGAACCCTACGAGCAGTACTTC
.	TRBV7-9	TRBJ1-6	.	CASSQASFISLHF	TGTGCCAGCAGCCAAGCCTCATTTATATCCCTCCACTTT
TRBD1	TRBV25-1	TRBJ1-1	.	CASSGQGVPEAFF	TGTGCCAGCAGTGGACAGGGGGTTCCTGAAGCTTTCTTT
TRBD2	TRBV19	TRBJ2-7	.	CASVGPGTSGPSYEQYF	TGTGCCAGCGTTGGTCCCGGGACTAGCGGACCCTCCTACGAGCAGTACTTC
.	TRBV5-1	TRBJ2-1	.	CASSLVPGAYNEQFF	TGCGCCAGCAGCTTGGTTCCGGGGGCGTACAATGAGCAGTTCTTC
TRBD1	TRBV7-2	TRBJ1-2	medium-sized	CASSLLGIDRGDGYTF	TGTGCCAGCAGCTTATTGGGCATCGACAGGGGGGATGGCTACACCTTC
.	TRBV9	TRBJ1-4	.	CASSLGGEGTNEKLFF	TGTGCCAGCAGCCTAGGGGGGGAGGGAACTAATGAAAAACTGTTTTTT
.	TRBV15	TRBJ1-5	.	CATSREGDHQPQHF	TGTGCCACCAGCAGAGAGGGGGACCATCAGCCCCAGCATTTT
.	TRBV4-1	TRBJ2-1	.	CASSQDSGQTEQFF	TGCGCCAGCAGCCAAGATTCCGGCCAAACTGAGCAGTTCTTC
.	TRBV5-1	TRBJ2-7	.	CASSLTGTSYEQYF	TGCGCCAGCAGCTTAACCGGAACCTCCTACGAGCAGTACTTC
.	TRBV5-1	TRBJ2-7	.	CASSLARPLPNEQYF	TGCGCCAGCAGCTTGGCCCGTCCCCTACCCAACGAGCAGTACTTC
.	TRBV29-1	TRBJ2-1	medium-sized	CSVGGRDSSGWSNEQFF	TGCAGCGTTGGGGGTAGGGACAGCAGCGGGTGGTCCAATGAGCAGTTCTTC
.	TRBV7-3	TRBJ2-1	.	CASSLIPGSYNEQFF	TGTGCCAGCAGCTTAATCCCGGGATCCTACAATGAGCAGTTCTTC
TRBD2	TRBV5-6	TRBJ2-1	.	CASSSLAGRYNEQFF	TGTGCCAGCAGCTCACTAGCGGGACGATACAATGAGCAGTTCTTC